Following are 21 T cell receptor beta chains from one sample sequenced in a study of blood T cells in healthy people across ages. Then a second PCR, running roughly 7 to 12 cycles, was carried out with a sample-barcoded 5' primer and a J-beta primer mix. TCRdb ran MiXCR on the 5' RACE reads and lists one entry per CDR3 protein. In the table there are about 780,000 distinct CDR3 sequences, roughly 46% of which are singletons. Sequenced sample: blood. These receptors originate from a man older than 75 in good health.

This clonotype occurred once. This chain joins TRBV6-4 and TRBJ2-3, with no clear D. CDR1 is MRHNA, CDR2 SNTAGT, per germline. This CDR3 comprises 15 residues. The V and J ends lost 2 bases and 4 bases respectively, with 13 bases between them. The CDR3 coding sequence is TGTGCCAGCAGTGACAGTGGCCTACGGGCAGATACGCAGTATTTT. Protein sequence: CASSDSGLRADTQYF.

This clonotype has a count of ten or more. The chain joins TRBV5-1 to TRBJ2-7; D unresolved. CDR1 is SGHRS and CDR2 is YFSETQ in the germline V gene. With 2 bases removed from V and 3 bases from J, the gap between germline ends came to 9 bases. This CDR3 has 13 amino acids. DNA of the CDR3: TGCGCCAGCAGCTTCAAAATCAGCTACGAGCAGTACTTC. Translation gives CASSFKISYEQYF. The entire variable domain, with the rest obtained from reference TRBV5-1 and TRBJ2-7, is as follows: KAGVTQTPRYLIKTRGQQVTLSCSPISGHRSVSWYQQTPGQGLQFLFEYFSETQRNKGNFPGRFSGRQFSNSRSEMNVSTLELGDSALYLCASSFKISYEQYFGPGTRLTVT.

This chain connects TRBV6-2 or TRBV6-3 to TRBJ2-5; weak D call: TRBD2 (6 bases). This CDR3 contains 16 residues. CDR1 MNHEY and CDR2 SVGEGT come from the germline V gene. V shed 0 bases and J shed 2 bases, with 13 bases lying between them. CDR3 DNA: TGTGCCAGCAGTTACTCGTTCCGGGGACTGCAAGAGACCCAGTACTTC. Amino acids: CASSYSFRGLQETQYF.

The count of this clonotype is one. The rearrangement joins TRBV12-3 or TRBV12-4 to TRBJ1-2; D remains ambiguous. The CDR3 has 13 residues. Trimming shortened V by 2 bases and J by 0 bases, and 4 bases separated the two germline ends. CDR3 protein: CASSLSPNYGYTF. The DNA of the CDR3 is TGTGCCAGCAGTTTAAGTCCTAACTATGGCTACACCTTC.

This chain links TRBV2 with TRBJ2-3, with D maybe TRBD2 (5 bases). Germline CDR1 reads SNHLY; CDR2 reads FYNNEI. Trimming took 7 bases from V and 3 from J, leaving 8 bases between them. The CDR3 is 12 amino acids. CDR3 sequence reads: CASTEGTDTQYF. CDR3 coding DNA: TGTGCCAGCACAGAGGGTACAGATACGCAGTATTTT.

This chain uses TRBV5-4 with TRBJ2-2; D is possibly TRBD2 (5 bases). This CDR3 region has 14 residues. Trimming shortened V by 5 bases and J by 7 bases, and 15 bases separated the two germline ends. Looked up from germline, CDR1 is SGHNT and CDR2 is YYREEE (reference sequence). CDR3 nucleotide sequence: TGTGCCAGCAGATCGCCCGGGGATAGCGGGGAGCTGTTTTTT. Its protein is CASRSPGDSGELFF.

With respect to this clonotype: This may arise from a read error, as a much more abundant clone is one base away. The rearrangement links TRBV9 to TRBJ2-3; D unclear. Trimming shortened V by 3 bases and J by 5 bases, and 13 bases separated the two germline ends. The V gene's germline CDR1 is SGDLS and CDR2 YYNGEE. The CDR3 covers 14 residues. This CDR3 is CASSETRKVDTQYF. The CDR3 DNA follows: TGTGCCAGCAGCGAAACGCGGAAGGTAGATACGCAGTATTTT. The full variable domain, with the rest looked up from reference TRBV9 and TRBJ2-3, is DSGVTQTPKHLITATGQRVTLRCSPRSGDLSVYWYQQSLDQGLQFLIQYYNGEERAKGNILERFSAQQFPDLHSELNLSSLELGDSALYFCASSETRKVDTQYFGPGTRLTVL.

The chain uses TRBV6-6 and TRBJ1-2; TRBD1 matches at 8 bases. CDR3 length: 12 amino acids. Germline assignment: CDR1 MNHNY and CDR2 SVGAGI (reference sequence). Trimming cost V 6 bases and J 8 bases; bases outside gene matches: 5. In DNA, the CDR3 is TGTGCCAGCAGGGTTACAGGGGGAGGCTACACCTTC. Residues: CASRVTGGGYTF.

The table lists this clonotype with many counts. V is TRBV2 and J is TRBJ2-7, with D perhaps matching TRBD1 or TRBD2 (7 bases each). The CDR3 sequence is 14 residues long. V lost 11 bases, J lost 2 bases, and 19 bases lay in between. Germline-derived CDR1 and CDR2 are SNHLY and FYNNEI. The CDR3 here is CAGRGLADTYEQYF. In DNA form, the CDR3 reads TGTGCCGGAAGGGGGCTAGCGGATACCTACGAGCAGTACTTC.

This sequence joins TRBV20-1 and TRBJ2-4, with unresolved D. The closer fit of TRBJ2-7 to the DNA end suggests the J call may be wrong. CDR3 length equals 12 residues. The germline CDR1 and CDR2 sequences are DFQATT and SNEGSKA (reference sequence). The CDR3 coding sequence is TGCAGTGCTAGCAGAGAACTCTACGAGCAGTACTTC. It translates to CSASRELYEQYF.

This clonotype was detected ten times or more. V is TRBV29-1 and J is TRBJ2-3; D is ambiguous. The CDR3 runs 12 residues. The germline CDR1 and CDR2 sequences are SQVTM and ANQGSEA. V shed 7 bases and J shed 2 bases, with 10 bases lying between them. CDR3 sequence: CSGSVTTDTQYF. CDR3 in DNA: TGCAGCGGGTCGGTTACCACAGATACGCAGTATTTT.

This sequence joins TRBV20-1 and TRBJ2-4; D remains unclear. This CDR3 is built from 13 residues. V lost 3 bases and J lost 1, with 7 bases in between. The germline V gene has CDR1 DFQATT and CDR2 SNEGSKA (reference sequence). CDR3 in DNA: TGCAGTGCTAGTGATGGGGCCAAAAACATTCAGTACTTC. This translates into CSASDGAKNIQYF.

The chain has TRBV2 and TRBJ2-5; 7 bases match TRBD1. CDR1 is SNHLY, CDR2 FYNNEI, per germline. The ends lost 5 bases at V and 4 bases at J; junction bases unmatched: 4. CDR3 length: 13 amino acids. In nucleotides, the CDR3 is TGTGCCAGCAGTACAGGGGTAGGAGAGACCCAGTACTTC. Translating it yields CASSTGVGETQYF.

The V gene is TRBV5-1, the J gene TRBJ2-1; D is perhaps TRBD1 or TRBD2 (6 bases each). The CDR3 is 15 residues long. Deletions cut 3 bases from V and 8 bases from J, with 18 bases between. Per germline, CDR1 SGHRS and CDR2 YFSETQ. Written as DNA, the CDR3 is TGCGCCAGCAGCTGGGTGGGGGGCATTATAGATGAGCAGTTCTTC. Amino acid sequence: CASSWVGGIIDEQFF.

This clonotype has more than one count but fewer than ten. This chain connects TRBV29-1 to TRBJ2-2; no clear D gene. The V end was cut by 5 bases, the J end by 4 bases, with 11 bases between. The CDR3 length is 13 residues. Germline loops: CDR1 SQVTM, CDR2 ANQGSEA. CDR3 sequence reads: CSVSMVITGELFF. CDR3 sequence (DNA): TGCAGCGTTAGTATGGTGATCACCGGGGAGCTGTTTTTT.

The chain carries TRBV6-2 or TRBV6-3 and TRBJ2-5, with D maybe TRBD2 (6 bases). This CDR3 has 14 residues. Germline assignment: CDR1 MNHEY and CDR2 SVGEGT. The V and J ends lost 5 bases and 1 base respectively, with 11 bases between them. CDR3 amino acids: CASSDFSGQETQYF. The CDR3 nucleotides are TGTGCCAGCAGTGACTTTAGCGGCCAAGAGACCCAGTACTTC.

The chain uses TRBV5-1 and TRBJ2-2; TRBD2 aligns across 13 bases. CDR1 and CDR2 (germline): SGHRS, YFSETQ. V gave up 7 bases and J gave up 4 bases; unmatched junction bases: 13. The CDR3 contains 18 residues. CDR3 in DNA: TGCGCCAGCTCCCTGGAGTGGACTAGCGGGAGCGCCACCGGGGAGCTGTTTTTT. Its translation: CASSLEWTSGSATGELFF. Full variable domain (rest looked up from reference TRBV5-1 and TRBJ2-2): KAGVTQTPRYLIKTRGQQVTLSCSPISGHRSVSWYQQTPGQGLQFLFEYFSETQRNKGNFPGRFSGRQFSNSRSEMNVSTLELGDSALYLCASSLEWTSGSATGELFFGEGSRLTVL.

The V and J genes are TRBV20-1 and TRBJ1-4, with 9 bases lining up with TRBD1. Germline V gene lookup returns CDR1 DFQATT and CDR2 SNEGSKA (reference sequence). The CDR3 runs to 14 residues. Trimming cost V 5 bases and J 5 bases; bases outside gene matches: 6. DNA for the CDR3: TGCAGTGCTCCCACCGGGACAGGGAATGAAAAACTGTTTTTT. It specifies CSAPTGTGNEKLFF.

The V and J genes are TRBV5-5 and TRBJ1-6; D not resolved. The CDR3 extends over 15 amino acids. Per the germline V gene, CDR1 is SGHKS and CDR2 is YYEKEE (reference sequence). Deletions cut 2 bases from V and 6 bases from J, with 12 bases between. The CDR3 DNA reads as TGTGCCAGCAGCTTACGCCTGAACCGTAATTCACCCCTCCACTTT. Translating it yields CASSLRLNRNSPLHF.

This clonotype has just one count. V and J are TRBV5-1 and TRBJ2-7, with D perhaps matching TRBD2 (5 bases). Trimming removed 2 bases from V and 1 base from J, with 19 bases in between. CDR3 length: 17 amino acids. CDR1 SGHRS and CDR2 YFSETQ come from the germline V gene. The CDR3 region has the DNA TGCGCCAGCAGCTTAGGTTACGGGATGGCAGCTTCCTACGAGCAGTACTTC. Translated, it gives CASSLGYGMAASYEQYF.

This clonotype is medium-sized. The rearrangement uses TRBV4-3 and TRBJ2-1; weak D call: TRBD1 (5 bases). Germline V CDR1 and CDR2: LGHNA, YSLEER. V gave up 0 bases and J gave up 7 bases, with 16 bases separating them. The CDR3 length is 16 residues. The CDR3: CASSQDVQGSENEQFF. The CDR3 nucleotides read TGCGCCAGCAGCCAAGATGTCCAGGGATCGGAGAATGAGCAGTTCTTC.